This T cell receptor (beta chain) appears in the sequencing data of a study of immune heterogeneity within non-small cell lung tumors. Broader study findings: High-frequency T-cell receptor beta clonotypes were largely distinct between individual patients. Tumor sites within a patient were found to share identical dominant CDR3 beta clonotypes, and site-unique high-frequency clones were also present.

Germline V lookup: CDR1 SEHNR, CDR2 FQNEAQ (reference sequence). V was shortened by 5 bases and J by 6 bases, with 9 bases between the two germline ends. This CDR3 comprises 12 residues. Concerning this clonotype: Antigen unknown. This may come from a read error, since a much larger clone is one base off.

Multiplex PCR employing 32 V and 13 J primers generated amplicons of the TCR beta CDR3. TCRdb recomputed calls from the multiplex PCR reads with MiXCR, one row per CDR3 protein. The table records 15,000 or so distinct CDR3 sequences, roughly 29% of them present only once. Samples each supplied about 610 ng of bulk tumor genomic DNA as template. Each primary tumor yielded several biopsies, collected far apart from one another at surgery. The cohort was untreated, with newly diagnosed non-small cell lung cancer undergoing curative surgery. The material sequenced was lung tumor tissue. The rearrangement links TRBV7-9 to TRBJ2-3, with a weak D call TRBD1 (5 bases). This TCR came from a man aged 35 to 55 with non-small cell lung cancer. CDR3 loop: CASSPQEDTQYF. CDR3 nucleotide sequence: TGTGCCAGCAGCCCACAGGAGGATACGCAGTATTTT.